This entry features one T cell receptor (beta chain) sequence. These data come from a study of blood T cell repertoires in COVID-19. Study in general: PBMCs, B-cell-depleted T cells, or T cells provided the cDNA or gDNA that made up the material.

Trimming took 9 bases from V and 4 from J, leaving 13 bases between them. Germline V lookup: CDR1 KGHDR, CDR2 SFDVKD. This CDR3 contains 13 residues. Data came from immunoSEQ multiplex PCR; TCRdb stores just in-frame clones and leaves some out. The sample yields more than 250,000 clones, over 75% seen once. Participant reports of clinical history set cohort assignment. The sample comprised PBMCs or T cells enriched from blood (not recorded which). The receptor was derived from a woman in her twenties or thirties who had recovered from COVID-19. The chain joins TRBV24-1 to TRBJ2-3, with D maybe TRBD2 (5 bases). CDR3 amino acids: CATARMGADTQYF. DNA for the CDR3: TGTGCCACCGCCCGCATGGGAGCAGATACGCAGTATTTT.